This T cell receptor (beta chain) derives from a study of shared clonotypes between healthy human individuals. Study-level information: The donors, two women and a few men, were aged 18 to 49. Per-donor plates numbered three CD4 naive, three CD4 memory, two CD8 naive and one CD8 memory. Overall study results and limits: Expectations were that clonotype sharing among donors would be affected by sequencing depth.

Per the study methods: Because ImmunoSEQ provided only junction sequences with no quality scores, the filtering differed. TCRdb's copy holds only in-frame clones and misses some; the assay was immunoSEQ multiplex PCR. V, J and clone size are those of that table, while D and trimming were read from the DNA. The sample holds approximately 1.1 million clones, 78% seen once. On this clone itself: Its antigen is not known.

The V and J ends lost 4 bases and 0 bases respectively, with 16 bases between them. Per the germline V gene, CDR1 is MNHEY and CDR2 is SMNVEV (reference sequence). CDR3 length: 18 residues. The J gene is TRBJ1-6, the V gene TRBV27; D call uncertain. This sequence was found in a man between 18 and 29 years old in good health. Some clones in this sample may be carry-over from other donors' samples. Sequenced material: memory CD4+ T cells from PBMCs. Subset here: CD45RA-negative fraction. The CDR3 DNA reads TGTGCCAGCAGTTCGTTCGGTGACCGGAGCTCCTATAATTCACCCCTCCACTTT. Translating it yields CASSSFGDRSSYNSPLHF.